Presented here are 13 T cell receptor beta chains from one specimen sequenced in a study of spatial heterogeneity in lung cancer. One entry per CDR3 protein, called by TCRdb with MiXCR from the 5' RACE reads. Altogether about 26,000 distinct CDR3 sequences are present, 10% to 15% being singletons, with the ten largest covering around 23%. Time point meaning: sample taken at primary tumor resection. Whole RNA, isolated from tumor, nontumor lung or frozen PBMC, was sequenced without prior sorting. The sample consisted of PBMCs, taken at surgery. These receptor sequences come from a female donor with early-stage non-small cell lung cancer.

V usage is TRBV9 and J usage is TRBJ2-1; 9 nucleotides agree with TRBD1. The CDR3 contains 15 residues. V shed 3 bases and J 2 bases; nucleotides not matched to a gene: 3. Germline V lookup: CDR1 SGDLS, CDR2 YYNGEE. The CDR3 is CASSEGQGTYNEQFF. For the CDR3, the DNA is TGTGCCAGCAGCGAAGGACAGGGGACCTACAATGAGCAGTTCTTC.

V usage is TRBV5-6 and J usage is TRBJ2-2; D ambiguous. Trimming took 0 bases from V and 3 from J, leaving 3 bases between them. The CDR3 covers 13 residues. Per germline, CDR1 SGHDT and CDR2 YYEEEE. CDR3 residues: CASSLAHTGELFF. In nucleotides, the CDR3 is TGTGCCAGCAGCTTGGCTCACACCGGGGAGCTGTTTTTT.

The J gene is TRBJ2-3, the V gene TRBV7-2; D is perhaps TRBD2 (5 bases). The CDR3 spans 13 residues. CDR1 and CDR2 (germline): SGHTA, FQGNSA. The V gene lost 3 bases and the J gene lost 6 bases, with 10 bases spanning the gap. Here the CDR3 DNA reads TGTGCCAGCAGCTTGGAACGAGGGGATACGCAGTATTTT. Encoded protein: CASSLERGDTQYF.

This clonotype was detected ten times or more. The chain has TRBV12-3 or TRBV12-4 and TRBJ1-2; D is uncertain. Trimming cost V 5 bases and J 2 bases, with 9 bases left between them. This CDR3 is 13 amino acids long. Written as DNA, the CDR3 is TGTGCCAGCAGTCGTACAGACAACTATGGCTACACCTTC. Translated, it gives CASSRTDNYGYTF.

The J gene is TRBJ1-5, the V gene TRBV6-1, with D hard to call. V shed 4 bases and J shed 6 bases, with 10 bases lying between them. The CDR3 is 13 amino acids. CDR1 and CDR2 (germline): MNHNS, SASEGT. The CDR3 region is CASSVAEAQPQHF. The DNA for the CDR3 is TGTGCCAGCAGTGTGGCAGAAGCTCAGCCCCAGCATTTT.

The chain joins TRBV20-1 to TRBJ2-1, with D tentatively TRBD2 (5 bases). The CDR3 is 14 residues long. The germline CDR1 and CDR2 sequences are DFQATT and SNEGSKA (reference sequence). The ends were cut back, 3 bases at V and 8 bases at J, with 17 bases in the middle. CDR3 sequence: CSASAGVEGDEQFF. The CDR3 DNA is TGCAGTGCTAGTGCCGGCGTTGAGGGCGATGAGCAGTTCTTC.

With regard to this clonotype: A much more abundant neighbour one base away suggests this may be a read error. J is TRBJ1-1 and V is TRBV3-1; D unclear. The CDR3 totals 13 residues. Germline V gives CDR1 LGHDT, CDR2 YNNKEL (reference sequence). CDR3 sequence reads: CVSSQEGFTEAFF. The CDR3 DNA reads TGTGTCAGCAGCCAAGAAGGGTTCACTGAAGCTTTCTTT.

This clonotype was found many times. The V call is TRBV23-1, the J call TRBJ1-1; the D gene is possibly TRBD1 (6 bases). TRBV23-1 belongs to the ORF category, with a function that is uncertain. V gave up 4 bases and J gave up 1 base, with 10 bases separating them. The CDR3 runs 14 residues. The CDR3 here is CASSRKGQNTEAFF. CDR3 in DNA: TGCGCCAGCAGTCGTAAGGGACAGAACACTGAAGCTTTCTTT.

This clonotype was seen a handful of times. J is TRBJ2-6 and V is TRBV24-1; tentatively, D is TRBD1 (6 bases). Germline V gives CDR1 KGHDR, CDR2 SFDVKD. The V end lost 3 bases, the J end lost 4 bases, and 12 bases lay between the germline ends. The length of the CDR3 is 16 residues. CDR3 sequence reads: CATSDTGFLGANVLTF. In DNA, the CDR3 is TGTGCCACCAGTGATACAGGGTTTTTGGGGGCCAACGTCCTGACTTTC.

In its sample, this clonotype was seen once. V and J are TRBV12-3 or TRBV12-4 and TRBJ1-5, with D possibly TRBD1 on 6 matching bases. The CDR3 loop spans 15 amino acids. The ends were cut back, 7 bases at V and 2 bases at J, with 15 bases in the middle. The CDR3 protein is CASTPGPGGNQPQHF. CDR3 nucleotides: TGTGCCAGCACCCCTGGGCCAGGGGGCAATCAGCCCCAGCATTTT.

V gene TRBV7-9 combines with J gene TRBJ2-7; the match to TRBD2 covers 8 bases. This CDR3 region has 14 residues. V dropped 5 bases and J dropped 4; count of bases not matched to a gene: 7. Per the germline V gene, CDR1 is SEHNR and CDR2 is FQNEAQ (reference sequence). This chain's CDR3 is CASSRGLAGYEQYF. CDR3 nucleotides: TGTGCCAGCAGCCGAGGTTTAGCGGGGTACGAGCAGTACTTC.

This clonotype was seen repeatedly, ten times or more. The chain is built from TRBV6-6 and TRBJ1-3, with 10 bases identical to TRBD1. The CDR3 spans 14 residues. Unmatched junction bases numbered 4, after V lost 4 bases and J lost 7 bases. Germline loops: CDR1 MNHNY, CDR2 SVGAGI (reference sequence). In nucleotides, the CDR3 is TGTGCCAGCAGTTTGCGACAGGGGGCCAACACCATATATTTT. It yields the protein CASSLRQGANTIYF.

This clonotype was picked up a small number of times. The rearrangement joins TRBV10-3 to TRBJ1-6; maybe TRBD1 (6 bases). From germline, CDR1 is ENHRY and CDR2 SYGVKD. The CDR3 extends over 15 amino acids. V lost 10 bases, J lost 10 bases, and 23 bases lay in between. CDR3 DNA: TGTGCCAGCACTCGTGGACAGCTGGAGGCATCACCCCTCCACTTT. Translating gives CASTRGQLEASPLHF.